The text below deals with one TCR beta chain. Its antigen remains unknown. The repertoire was sequenced with immunoSEQ multiplex PCR; TCRdb's copy has only in-frame clones and lacks some. The sample holds some 200,000 clones; around 94% are singletons and the top ten take 3.6%. This record comes from a study of T cell responses to AZD1222 COVID-19 vaccine. Whole-study findings and limits: The study identified only five or six AZD1222 recipients as seropositive at baseline. Spike regions recognized by vaccine-associated CD4 TCRs spanned the protein, led by 160-218 and 743-854.

With 3 bases clipped from V and 0 bases from J, the junction kept 2 bases outside the gene matches. Germline CDR1 is SGHAT and CDR2 is FQNNGV. This CDR3 is built from 15 residues. The sequencing here drew on peripheral blood, taken 28 days after the second dose of the MenACWY control vaccine. This clonotype originated in an adult who received the MenACWY meningococcal vaccine as a control. J is TRBJ1-5 and V is TRBV11-2; the match to TRBD1 covers 7 bases. The CDR3 DNA follows: TGTGCCAGCAGCTTTGACAGGGATAGCAATCAGCCCCAGCATTTT. This codes for CASSFDRDSNQPQHF.